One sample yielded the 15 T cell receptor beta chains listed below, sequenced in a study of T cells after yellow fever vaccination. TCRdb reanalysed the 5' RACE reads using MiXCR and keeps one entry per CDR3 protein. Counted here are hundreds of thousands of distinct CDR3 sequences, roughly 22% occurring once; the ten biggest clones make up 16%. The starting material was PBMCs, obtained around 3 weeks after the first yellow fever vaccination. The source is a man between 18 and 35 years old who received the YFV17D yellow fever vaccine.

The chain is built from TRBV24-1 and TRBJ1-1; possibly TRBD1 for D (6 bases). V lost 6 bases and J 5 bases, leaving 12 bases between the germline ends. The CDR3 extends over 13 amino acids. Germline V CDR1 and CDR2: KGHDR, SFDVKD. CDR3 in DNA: TGTGCCACCAGTCAAGGGGGGCGAACTGAAGCTTTCTTT. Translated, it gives CATSQGGRTEAFF.

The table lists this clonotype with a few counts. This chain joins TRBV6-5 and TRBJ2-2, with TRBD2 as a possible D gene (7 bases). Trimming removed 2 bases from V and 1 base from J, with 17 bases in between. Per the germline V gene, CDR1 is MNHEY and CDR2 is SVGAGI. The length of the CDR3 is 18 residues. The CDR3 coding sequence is TGTGCCAGCAGTTACAAAGTGGGGGGGCGACTGAACACCGGGGAGCTGTTTTTT. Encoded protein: CASSYKVGGRLNTGELFF.

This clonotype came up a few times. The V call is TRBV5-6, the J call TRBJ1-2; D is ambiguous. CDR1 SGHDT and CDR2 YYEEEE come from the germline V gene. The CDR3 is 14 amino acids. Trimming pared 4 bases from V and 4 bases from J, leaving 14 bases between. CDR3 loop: CASSPRQDSYGYTF. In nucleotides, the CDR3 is TGTGCCAGCAGCCCGCGGCAGGATTCCTATGGCTACACCTTC.

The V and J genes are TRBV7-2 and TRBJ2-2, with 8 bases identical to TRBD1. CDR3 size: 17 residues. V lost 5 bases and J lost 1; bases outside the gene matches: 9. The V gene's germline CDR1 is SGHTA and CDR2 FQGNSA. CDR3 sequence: CASSPGIGTGNTGELFF. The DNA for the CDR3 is TGTGCCAGCAGCCCCGGTATCGGGACAGGGAACACCGGGGAGCTGTTTTTT.

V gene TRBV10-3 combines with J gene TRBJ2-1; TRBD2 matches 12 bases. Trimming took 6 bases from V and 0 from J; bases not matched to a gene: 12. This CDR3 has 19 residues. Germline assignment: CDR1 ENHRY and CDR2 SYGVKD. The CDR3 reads CAIRGGRTSGASSYNEQFF. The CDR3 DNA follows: TGTGCCATCAGGGGGGGGCGGACTAGCGGGGCCAGCTCCTACAATGAGCAGTTCTTC.

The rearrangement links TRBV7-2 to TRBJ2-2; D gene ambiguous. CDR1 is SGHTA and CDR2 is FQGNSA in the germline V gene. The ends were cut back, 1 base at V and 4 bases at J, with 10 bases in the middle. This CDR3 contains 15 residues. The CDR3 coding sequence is TGTGCCAGCAGCTTAGTGGCCCGGATCACCGGGGAGCTGTTTTTT. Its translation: CASSLVARITGELFF.

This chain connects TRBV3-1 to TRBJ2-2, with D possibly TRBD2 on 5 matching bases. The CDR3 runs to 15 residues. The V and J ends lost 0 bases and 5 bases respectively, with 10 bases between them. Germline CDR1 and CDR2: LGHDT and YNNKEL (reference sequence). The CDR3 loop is CASSQDRAATGELFF. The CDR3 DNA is TGTGCCAGCAGCCAAGATCGAGCGGCTACCGGGGAGCTGTTTTTT.

CDR3 protein: CASSPWVAPNEQFF. As DNA, the CDR3 is TGCGCCAGCAGCCCCTGGGTAGCGCCCAATGAGCAGTTCTTC. This chain joins TRBV5-1 and TRBJ2-1; the D gene is possibly TRBD2 (5 bases). Germline V gene sequence: CDR1 SGHRS, CDR2 YFSETQ. The germline V and J ends were trimmed by 4 bases and 6 bases, with 14 bases remaining between them. The CDR3 runs to 14 residues.

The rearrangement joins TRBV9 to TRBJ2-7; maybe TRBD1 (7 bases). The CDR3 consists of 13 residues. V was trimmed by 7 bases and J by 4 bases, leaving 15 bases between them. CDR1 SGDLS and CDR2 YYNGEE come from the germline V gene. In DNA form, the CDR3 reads TGTGCCAGCGGCCAGGGGGGACCTTACGAGCAGTACTTC. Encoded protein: CASGQGGPYEQYF. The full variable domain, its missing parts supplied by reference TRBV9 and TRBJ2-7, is DSGVTQTPKHLITATGQRVTLRCSPRSGDLSVYWYQQSLDQGLQFLIQYYNGEERAKGNILERFSAQQFPDLHSELNLSSLELGDSALYFCASGQGGPYEQYFGPGTRLTVT.

CDR3 sequence: CASILAGGTDTQYF. The CDR3 region has the DNA TGTGCCAGCATACTAGCGGGGGGCACAGATACGCAGTATTTT. J is TRBJ2-3 and V is TRBV12-3 or TRBV12-4; TRBD2 matches 11 bases. Unmatched junction bases numbered 1, after V lost 7 bases and J lost 1 base. The CDR3 contains 14 residues.

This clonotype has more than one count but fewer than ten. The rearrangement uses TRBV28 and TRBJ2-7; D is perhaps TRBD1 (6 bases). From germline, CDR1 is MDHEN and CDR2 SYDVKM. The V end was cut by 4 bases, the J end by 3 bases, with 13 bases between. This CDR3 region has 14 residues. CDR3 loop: CASSSYRAGYEQYV. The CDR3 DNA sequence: TGTGCCAGCAGTTCCTACAGGGCGGGCTACGAGCAGTACGTC.

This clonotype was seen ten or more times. CDR3 sequence (DNA): TGTGCCAGCAGCTTAGGGGCAGGTCCTTGGGAGCAGTACGTC. Translation: CASSLGAGPWEQYV. V is TRBV7-2 and J is TRBJ2-7; D is unresolved. The CDR3 runs 14 residues. Trimming removed 1 base at V and 7 bases at J, with 14 bases between. Looked up from germline, CDR1 is SGHTA and CDR2 is FQGNSA.

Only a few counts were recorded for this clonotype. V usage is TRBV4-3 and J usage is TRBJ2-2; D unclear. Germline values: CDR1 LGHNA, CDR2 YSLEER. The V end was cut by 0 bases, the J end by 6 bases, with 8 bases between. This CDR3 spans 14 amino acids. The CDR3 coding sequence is TGCGCCAGCAGCCAAGATCCTACTGCCGGGGAGCTGTTTTTT. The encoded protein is CASSQDPTAGELFF.

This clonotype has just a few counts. CDR3 sequence (DNA): TGTGCCACCAGTGACGCTGACTCGAACACTGAAGCTTTCTTT. Translation gives CATSDADSNTEAFF. V usage is TRBV24-1 and J usage is TRBJ1-1; D is unclear. The CDR3 totals 14 residues. The germline CDR1 and CDR2 sequences are KGHDR and SFDVKD. V lost 4 bases, J lost 1 base, and 9 bases lay in between.

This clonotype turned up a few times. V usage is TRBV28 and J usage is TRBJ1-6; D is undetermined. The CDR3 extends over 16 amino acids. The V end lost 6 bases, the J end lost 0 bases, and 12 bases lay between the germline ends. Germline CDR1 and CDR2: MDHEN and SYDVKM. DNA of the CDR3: TGTGCCAGCAGCCCGTACCCGCTCTCCTATAATTCACCCCTCCACTTT. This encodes CASSPYPLSYNSPLHF.